Here is one TCR beta chain with its context. The antigen remains undetermined. The CDR3 contains 14 residues. V was clipped by 5 bases and J by 2 bases, with 12 bases between them. Each 10 ml fresh peripheral blood draw supplied the PBMCs. Amplified TCR beta CDR3 regions came from RNA transcripts. HTBI primers drove first-round RT-PCR of the TCR CDR3. One entry per CDR3 protein, called by TCRdb with MiXCR from the multiplex PCR reads. The table shows some 500,000 distinct CDR3 sequences, with around 24% occurring only once. This record belongs to a study of T cells in Graves' hyperthyroidism and ophthalmopathy. General study points: Blood held most thyroid clonotypes expanded above 0.001 frequency.

V is TRBV12-3 or TRBV12-4 and J is TRBJ2-5; tentative D call: TRBD1 (5 bases). The sample was blood. The TCR was taken from a woman aged 25 to 39 with Graves' ophthalmopathy. CDR3 DNA: TGTGCCAGCAGTCCACACCCAGGGCAAGAGACCCAGTACTTC. It translates to CASSPHPGQETQYF.